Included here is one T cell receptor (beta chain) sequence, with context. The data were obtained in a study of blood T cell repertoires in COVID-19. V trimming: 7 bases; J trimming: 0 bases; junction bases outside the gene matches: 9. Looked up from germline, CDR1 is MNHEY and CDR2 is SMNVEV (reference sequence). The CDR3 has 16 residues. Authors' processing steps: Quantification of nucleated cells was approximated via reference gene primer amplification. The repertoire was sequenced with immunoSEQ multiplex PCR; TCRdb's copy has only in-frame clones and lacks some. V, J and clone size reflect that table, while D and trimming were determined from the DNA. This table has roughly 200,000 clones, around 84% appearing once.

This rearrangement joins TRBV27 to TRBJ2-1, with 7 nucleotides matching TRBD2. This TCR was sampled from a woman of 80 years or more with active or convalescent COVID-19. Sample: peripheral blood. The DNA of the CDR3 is TGTGCCAGCACCCAGCCCGGGGACTACTCCTACAATGAGCAGTTCTTC. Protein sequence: CASTQPGDYSYNEQFF.